The rows below give T cell receptor beta chains drawn from one sample of a study of blood T cell repertoires in COVID-19. TCRdb's table, derived via immunoSEQ multiplex PCR, lists solely in-frame clones and lacks some. The sample has 110,000 to 150,000 clones, over 75% seen once. What was sequenced was peripheral blood. Receptors were obtained from a man in his forties or fifties with acute or convalescent COVID-19. Both conserved end residues are part of each CDR3. Each record gives: CDR3 DNA, CDR3 protein, clone size, J gene, D gene, CDR3 length, V gene. A D gene is named only where the DNA matches it firmly. Clone size appears in some rows only: once, few, many, or a class for an expanded clone.

TGTGCCAGCTCACCTTATTGGACAGCTAACACCGGGGAGCTGTTTTTT	CASSPYWTANTGELFF	NA	TRBJ2-2	NA	16	TRBV18
TGTGCCAGCAGTCCTACAGGGTACACTGAAGCTTTCTTT	CASSPTGYTEAFF	once	TRBJ1-1	NA	13	TRBV7-9
TGTGCCAGTAGTATGGGACAGGGATATGAAGCTTTCTTT	CASSMGQGYEAFF	NA	TRBJ1-1	TRBD1	13	TRBV19
TGTGCTAGCAGCCAGGGGACAGGCTCTGGAAACACCATATATTTT	CASSQGTGSGNTIYF	few	TRBJ1-3	TRBD1	15	TRBV7-7
TGCGCCAGCAGCTTTTGGCAGAATGAGCAGTTCTTC	CASSFWQNEQFF	NA	TRBJ2-1	NA	12	TRBV5-1
TGTGCCAGCAGCCAGGAGGTTGGCAAAAACATTCAGTACTTC	CASSQEVGKNIQYF	NA	TRBJ2-4	NA	14	TRBV3-1/TRBV3-2
TGTGCCAGCAGCCCTTCTTGGAGCCATGAGCAGTTCTTC	CASSPSWSHEQFF	NA	TRBJ2-1	NA	13	TRBV7-2
TGTGCCAGTTCGACTAGCGGGAGGAGCAATGAGCAGTTCTTC	CASSTSGRSNEQFF	NA	TRBJ2-1	TRBD2	14	TRBV19
TGTGCCAGCAGGAGCGTGCAGGATACGCAGTATTTT	CASRSVQDTQYF	NA	TRBJ2-3	NA	12	TRBV11-2
TGTGCCAGCAGCGTAGAGGGAGCGGGAGGGCCCCCTGAGCAGTTCTTC	CASSVEGAGGPPEQFF	NA	TRBJ2-1	TRBD2	16	TRBV9
TGTGCCAGCAGGGGGACGGGACAGGGATTCAATGAAAAACTGTTTTTT	CASRGTGQGFNEKLFF	NA	TRBJ1-4	TRBD1	16	TRBV19
TGTGCCAGCAGCTTAGATTTAGTCAGGGTGAAGACTGAAGCTTTCTTT	CASSLDLVRVKTEAFF	NA	TRBJ1-1	NA	16	TRBV11-2
TGTGCCAGCAGTGTGGGACTTTTTAGCTCCTACGAGCAGTACTTC	CASSVGLFSSYEQYF	NA	TRBJ2-7	NA	15	TRBV28
TGTGCCTGTGAGGGTTATAGCAATCAGCCCCAGCATTTT	CACEGYSNQPQHF	NA	TRBJ1-5	NA	13	TRBV30
TGTGCCAGCAGCGTATACTATGGGGAGCAGTTCTTC	CASSVYYGEQFF	NA	TRBJ2-1	NA	12	TRBV9
TGTGCCGCAACGACAGGAGACAATCAGCCCCAGCATTTT	CAATTGDNQPQHF	NA	TRBJ1-5	NA	13	TRBV2
TGTGCCAGCAGCCAAGATATAGGGGGACAGGGAGATTCGTACGAGCAGTACTTC	CASSQDIGGQGDSYEQYF	NA	TRBJ2-7	TRBD1	18	TRBV4-2
TGTGCCACCAGGGGTACAGATAATCAGCCCCAGCATTTT	CATRGTDNQPQHF	NA	TRBJ1-5	NA	13	TRBV10-3
TGCGCCAGCACCTCCGGGGTGGCGGGGAACACTGAAGCTTTCTTT	CASTSGVAGNTEAFF	NA	TRBJ1-1	NA	15	TRBV5-1
TGTGCCAGCTCACGGGGGGCTGAAGCTTTCTTT	CASSRGAEAFF	few	TRBJ1-1	NA	11	TRBV18
TGTGCCAGCAGTCGATCAGGGACTAGCGGGAGGCCTACCTGGGTCGAGCAGTACTTC	CASSRSGTSGRPTWVEQYF	NA	TRBJ2-7	TRBD2	19	TRBV27
TGTGCCTGGCAATTGGGGGGGGCGGTGAACACTGAAGCTTTCTTT	CAWQLGGAVNTEAFF	NA	TRBJ1-1	NA	15	TRBV30
TGTGCCAGCAGCTTTTATGGGACAGGAAACACCGGGGAGCTGTTTTTT	CASSFYGTGNTGELFF	NA	TRBJ2-2	TRBD1	16	TRBV7-8
TGTGCCAGCAGTCAGGGGGACAGACCCAACTATGGCTACACCTTC	CASSQGDRPNYGYTF	NA	TRBJ1-2	TRBD1	15	TRBV6-5
TGTGCCATCAGTGAGTCGGGAGCAGAAGCTTTCTTT	CAISESGAEAFF	NA	TRBJ1-1	NA	12	TRBV10-3
TGTGCCAGCAGCCCTATGAGGGAAGCTTTCTTT	CASSPMREAFF	NA	TRBJ1-1	NA	11	TRBV11-2
TGCGCCAGCAGCTTGACAGGGGTCGGCCAGCCCCAGCATTTT	CASSLTGVGQPQHF	NA	TRBJ1-5	TRBD1	14	TRBV5-1